The 27 T cell receptor beta chains presented below share a single source sample, sequenced in a study of T cells in Graves' hyperthyroidism and ophthalmopathy. TCR beta CDR3 regions were amplified from RNA transcripts. First-round RT-PCR of the TCR CDR3 relied on the HTBI primer set. TCRdb re-called the multiplex PCR reads with MiXCR, one entry per CDR3 protein. The table lists about 350,000 distinct CDR3 sequences, around 13% of them singletons. Sequenced sample: blood. The receptors derive from a young woman with Graves' hyperthyroidism.

The V gene is TRBV6-2 or TRBV6-3, the J gene TRBJ2-7, with a possible D match to TRBD1 (6 bases). This CDR3 has 18 residues. V lost 1 base and J lost 0, with 19 bases in between. Germline V gene lookup returns CDR1 MNHEY and CDR2 SVGEGT. The CDR3 sequence is CASSYLGADYLRSYEQYF. CDR3 coding DNA: TGTGCCAGCAGTTACTTGGGGGCTGATTACCTTCGCTCCTACGAGCAGTACTTC.

A remark on this clonotype: Mismatch with germline at one junction end may stem from a read error. V is TRBV3-1 and J is TRBJ2-7; weak D call: TRBD1 (5 bases). Germline lookup yields CDR1 LGHDT and CDR2 YNNKEL (reference sequence). The CDR3 is 15 amino acids. Written as DNA, the CDR3 is TGTGCCAGCACCCAAGGATCCGGACACCACTACGAGCAGTACTTC. It translates to CASTQGSGHHYEQYF.

This clonotype occurred many times. The rearrangement uses TRBV2 and TRBJ2-3, with D possibly matching TRBD2 (5 bases). The length of the CDR3 is 14 residues. The germline V gene encodes CDR1 SNHLY and CDR2 FYNNEI. V was pared by 6 bases and J by 8 bases, with 18 bases between. For the CDR3, the DNA is TGTGCCAGCAGATCCGCGGGCGGATTGGGTACGCAGTATTTT. It is translated as CASRSAGGLGTQYF.

This clonotype was found a few times. The chain carries TRBV12-3 or TRBV12-4 and TRBJ2-3, with 15 nucleotides matching TRBD2. J was trimmed by 6 bases and V by 4 bases; bases with no gene match: 2. The CDR3 covers 15 residues. The CDR3 bases are TGTGCCAGCAGTTGGGGGACTAGCGGGAGGGATACGCAGTATTTT. This encodes CASSWGTSGRDTQYF.

The CDR3 region has the DNA TGCGCCAGCAGCTCAGGACTAGCGGGAGTCTCTGGAGGCAAAAACATTCAGTACTTC. It is translated as CASSSGLAGVSGGKNIQYF. The J gene is TRBJ2-4, the V gene TRBV5-1; 13 positions agree with TRBD2. J gave up 3 bases and V 3 bases, and 12 bases lay outside the gene matches. This CDR3 has 19 amino acids. The germline CDR1 and CDR2 sequences are SGHRS and YFSETQ.

This clonotype came up many times. The genes are TRBV27 and TRBJ2-2; the match to TRBD2 covers 9 bases. The V and J ends lost 8 bases and 7 bases, in that order; junction bases with no gene match: 11. The CDR3 sequence is 15 residues long. Germline CDR1 is MNHEY and CDR2 is SMNVEV (reference sequence). The CDR3: CASRRGSTSGGELFF. Written as DNA, the CDR3 is TGTGCCAGCCGACGCGGCTCGACTAGCGGCGGGGAGCTGTTTTTT.

This clonotype came up many times. Compared with germline, one end of the junction differs, possibly owing to a read error. V usage is TRBV12-3 or TRBV12-4 and J usage is TRBJ2-5; D is possibly TRBD1 (6 bases). CDR3 length: 16 amino acids. DNA for the CDR3: TGTGCCAGCAGTCCCGGACAACAGGGTTACCAAAAGACCCAGTACTTC. This codes for CASSPGQQGYQKTQYF.

This clonotype has just a few counts. The chain couples TRBV5-4 to TRBJ1-2; D is uncertain. This CDR3 comprises 15 residues. Trimming left V 0 bases short and J 6 bases short, with 15 bases between. Germline V gene data show CDR1 as SGHNT and CDR2 as YYREEE (reference sequence). This CDR3 reads CASSLGPGPSDGYTF. Here the CDR3 DNA reads TGTGCCAGCAGCTTGGGCCCGGGCCCGTCGGATGGCTACACCTTC.

Remarks on this clonotype: A much larger clone lies a single base off, so this may be a read error. V gene TRBV7-6 combines with J gene TRBJ2-7; D gene uncertain. The CDR3 consists of 12 residues. Trimming stripped 5 bases from V and 4 bases from J, with 9 bases between. CDR1 and CDR2 (germline): SGHVS, FNYEAQ. The CDR3 spells CASSTREYEQYF. CDR3 DNA: TGTGCCAGCAGCACCCGCGAGTACGAGCAGTACTTC.

This clonotype was seen a few times. The rearrangement uses TRBV29-1 and TRBJ2-1; possible D gene TRBD2, 5 bases. The CDR3 extends over 13 amino acids. The germline V and J ends were trimmed by 2 bases and 7 bases, with 12 bases remaining between them. CDR1 is SQVTM, CDR2 ANQGSEA, per germline. The DNA for the CDR3 is TGCAGCGTTGAAAGTAAGAGGGTAAATGAGCAGTTCTTC. Its protein is CSVESKRVNEQFF.

This clonotype has a count of ten or more. In nucleotides, the CDR3 is TGTGCCAGCAGGAACAGGGTTGTCAATCAGCCCCAGCATTTT. It encodes CASRNRVVNQPQHF. This chain links TRBV6-2 or TRBV6-3 with TRBJ1-5, with D possibly being TRBD1 (6 bases). CDR3 size: 14 residues. Per germline, CDR1 MNHEY and CDR2 SVGEGT. Trimming took off 6 bases at V and 3 bases at J, with 12 bases between the two ends.

The rearrangement uses TRBV5-1 and TRBJ1-2, with a possible D match to TRBD1 (5 bases). Trimming shortened V by 2 bases and J by 4 bases, and 21 bases separated the two germline ends. Looked up from germline, CDR1 is SGHRS and CDR2 is YFSETQ. The CDR3 runs to 17 residues. The CDR3 nucleotides are TGCGCCAGCAGCTTAGGTGGGGGTGTGGTCGACCGCTATGGCTACACCTTC. This codes for CASSLGGGVVDRYGYTF.

This CDR3 reads CASSENNSGRAPYNEQFF. CDR3 sequence (DNA): TGTGCCAGCAGTGAAAATAACAGCGGGAGGGCTCCCTACAATGAGCAGTTCTTC. The rearrangement uses TRBV6-1 and TRBJ2-1, with 10 positions matching TRBD2. The CDR3 sequence is 18 residues long. Unmatched junction bases numbered 9, after V lost 2 bases and J lost 2 bases. From germline, CDR1 is MNHNS and CDR2 SASEGT.

This clonotype was observed a handful of times. The chain carries TRBV12-3 or TRBV12-4 and TRBJ1-5, with 9 bases lining up with TRBD1. The length of the CDR3 is 18 residues. V gave up 4 bases and J gave up 4 bases; unmatched junction bases: 14. CDR3 in amino acids: CASSSSQGAVLGNQPQHF. CDR3 sequence (DNA): TGTGCCAGCAGTTCATCACAGGGGGCAGTTTTAGGGAATCAGCCCCAGCATTTT.

This clonotype was seen only a few times. The chain uses TRBV4-2 and TRBJ2-2; 10 bases are a match to TRBD1. CDR3 size: 20 residues. Germline trimming cut 6 bases from V and 4 bases from J; bases unmatched to any gene: 20. The germline V gene has CDR1 LGHNA and CDR2 YNFKEQ. The CDR3 reads CASRHGTGTGEFFGTGELFF. In DNA, the CDR3 is TGTGCCAGCAGACACGGGACCGGGACAGGGGAGTTTTTTGGCACCGGGGAGCTGTTTTTT.

This clonotype occurred a few times. The V call is TRBV20-1, the J call TRBJ2-7; D is perhaps TRBD2 (5 bases). The CDR3 length is 16 residues. The V end lost 1 base, the J end lost 0 bases, and 16 bases lay between the germline ends. CDR1 DFQATT and CDR2 SNEGSKA come from the germline V gene (reference sequence). The CDR3 is CSARGRRSGSSYEQYF. The CDR3 DNA reads TGCAGTGCTAGAGGGCGGAGGAGCGGAAGCTCCTACGAGCAGTACTTC.

This clonotype was seen repeatedly, ten times or more. This chain uses TRBV12-3 or TRBV12-4 with TRBJ2-5; the match to TRBD2 covers 7 bases. The CDR3 loop spans 13 amino acids. V dropped 6 bases and J dropped 2; count of bases not matched to a gene: 3. The CDR3 region has the DNA TGTGCCAGCAGGGGAGCGGGACAAGAGACCCAGTACTTC. Its translation: CASRGAGQETQYF.

Many counts were recorded for this clonotype. V and J are TRBV11-2 and TRBJ2-1, with TRBD2 matching over 13 bases. The CDR3 is made up of 15 amino acids. From germline, CDR1 is SGHAT and CDR2 FQNNGV. V shed 4 bases, J shed 5 bases, and the junction held 2 bases outside the gene matches. In DNA form, the CDR3 reads TGTGCCAGCAGCTCCGGGACTAGCGGGAACAATGAGCAGTTCTTC. Translation gives CASSSGTSGNNEQFF.

J is TRBJ2-1 and V is TRBV28; tentative D call: TRBD1 (5 bases). The germline CDR1 and CDR2 sequences are MDHEN and SYDVKM. CDR3 length: 17 residues. Trimming stripped 4 bases from V and 4 bases from J, with 20 bases between. The CDR3 DNA reads as TGTGCCAGCAGTTCCTGCCACAGGAGAACCTATTACAATGAGCAGTTCTTC. Amino acids: CASSSCHRRTYYNEQFF.

This clonotype was seen repeatedly, ten times or more. The chain has TRBV12-3 or TRBV12-4 and TRBJ2-3; the match to TRBD2 covers 14 bases. The V gene end was trimmed by 6 bases and the J gene end by 11 bases; junction bases not matched to a gene: 10. The CDR3 spans 15 residues. The CDR3 nucleotides are TGTGCCAGCAGCCTACCGGGACTAGCGGGAGTTATGCAGTATTTT. Protein product: CASSLPGLAGVMQYF.

There are many counts of this clonotype. The V call is TRBV20-1, the J call TRBJ2-5; D not resolved. CDR3 length: 15 amino acids. CDR1 and CDR2 (germline): DFQATT, SNEGSKA (reference sequence). V lost 6 bases, J lost 1 base, and 18 bases lay in between. The CDR3 coding sequence is TGCAGTGCCCTACAATTAGGACGGTTCCAAGAGACCCAGTACTTC. Translation: CSALQLGRFQETQYF.

The chain combines TRBV18 with TRBJ2-4; D not certain. Trimming cost V 8 bases and J 11 bases, with 19 bases left between them. The CDR3 covers 13 residues. Germline V gene data show CDR1 as KGHSH and CDR2 as LQKENI. This CDR3 reads CASGKDRAILQYF. In nucleotides, the CDR3 is TGTGCCAGCGGGAAGGATAGAGCAATTCTTCAGTACTTC.

CDR3 loop: CASSRIKGSNQPQHF. CDR3 nucleotide sequence: TGTGCCAGCTCCCGTATCAAGGGGAGCAATCAGCCCCAGCATTTT. The V gene is TRBV18, the J gene TRBJ1-5; perhaps TRBD1 as D (5 bases). The CDR3 sequence is 15 residues long. Per germline, CDR1 KGHSH and CDR2 LQKENI. V lost 6 bases, J lost 1 base, and 13 bases lay in between.

This clonotype occurred a few times. The rearrangement uses TRBV19 and TRBJ1-1; 9 nucleotides align to TRBD1. Germline V gene sequence: CDR1 LNHDA, CDR2 SQIVND (reference sequence). After removal of 5 bases from V and 4 bases from J, the junction contained 5 bases not matched to a gene. This CDR3 region has 14 residues. The CDR3 DNA sequence: TGTGCCAGTAGTGTACAGGGGGCGGGCACTGAAGCTTTCTTT. Protein: CASSVQGAGTEAFF. The entire variable domain, with the rest obtained from reference TRBV19 and TRBJ1-1, is as follows: DGGITQSPKYLFRKEGQNVTLSCEQNLNHDAMYWYRQDPGQGLRLIYYSQIVNDFQKGDIAEGYSVSREKKESFPLTVTSAQKNPTAFYLCASSVQGAGTEAFFGQGTRLTVV.

This clonotype was found a few times. This chain's CDR3 is CASSSSGTDTQYF. The DNA of the CDR3 is TGTGCCAGCAGTTCGAGTGGAACAGATACGCAGTATTTT. The gene calls are TRBV28 and TRBJ2-3; D not resolved. The CDR3 is made up of 13 amino acids. V shed 4 bases and J shed 3 bases, with 8 bases lying between them. Germline-derived CDR1 and CDR2 are MDHEN and SYDVKM.

A word on this clonotype: The CDR3 does not close with the conserved phenylalanine or tryptophan, likely indicating a read error. V and J are TRBV6-2 or TRBV6-3 and TRBJ2-7; TRBD1 matches 7 bases. This CDR3 spans 13 amino acids. After removal of 5 bases from V and 4 bases from J, the junction contained 5 bases not matched to a gene. Germline values: CDR1 MNHEY, CDR2 SVGEGT. Here the CDR3 reads CASSSRDRYEQYL. In DNA form, the CDR3 reads TGTGCCAGCAGTAGTCGGGACAGATACGAGCAGTACCTC.

This chain connects TRBV10-3 to TRBJ2-5; D gene ambiguous. V was pared by 7 bases and J by 2 bases, with 5 bases between. CDR3 size: 11 residues. Germline V gives CDR1 ENHRY, CDR2 SYGVKD. This CDR3 is CAIKRQETQYF. CDR3 sequence (DNA): TGTGCCATCAAACGGCAAGAGACCCAGTACTTC.